Here is one T cell receptor beta chain with its context. This specimen comes from a study of CD8 T cells in ankylosing spondylitis. Via MiXCR, TCRdb re-called the 5' RACE reads, giving one row per CDR3 protein. The sample shows more than 200,000 distinct CDR3 sequences, 20% to 30% of them seen only once. This CDR3 is 12 amino acids long. V lost 5 bases and J lost 6, with 11 bases in between. CDR1 and CDR2 from the germline V gene are LGHDT and YNNKEL (reference sequence). This sequence was found in a male donor with ankylosing spondylitis or in good health (not recorded which). The chain is built from TRBV3-1 and TRBJ2-7, with D perhaps TRBD1 or TRBD2 (5 bases each). Specimen: blood, either unsorted or a sorted T cell fraction (not recorded which). CDR3 region: CASSARDVEQYF. CDR3 nucleotide sequence: TGTGCCAGCAGCGCCCGGGACGTCGAGCAGTACTTC.